The 7 T cell receptor beta chains below all came from one sample that was sequenced in a study of control samples from healthy donors and cancer patients (TCRdb year 2020). The library was obtained by the immunoSEQ multiplex PCR assay. What TCRdb holds here is the immuneACCESS table cut down to in-frame rearrangements. Part of the clones is not present; checked against another copy, under half of the missing clones reflect an unresolved V gene, and the others are unexplained. For this sample the table gives around 85,000 clones, of which 70% to 90% were detected only once. The ten largest account for 6% to 9.5% of the sample. The source material was blood. The receptors were sampled from a woman aged 55-75 years in good health.

The CDR3 spells CASSFSDVRELFF. The DNA for the CDR3 is TGTGCCAGCAGCTTTAGCGATGTAAGGGAGCTGTTTTTT. J is TRBJ2-2 and V is TRBV7-8; TRBD2 is a possible D gene (5 bases). Trimming removed 3 bases from V and 9 bases from J, with 11 bases in between. CDR3 length equals 13 residues. The V gene's germline CDR1 is SGHVS and CDR2 FQNEAQ.

V usage is TRBV5-4 and J usage is TRBJ2-2; tentatively, D is TRBD1 (6 bases). There are 14 residues in the CDR3. Deletions cut 2 bases from V and 5 bases from J, with 10 bases between. Germline CDR1 reads SGHNT; CDR2 reads YYREEE (reference sequence). The CDR3 DNA sequence: TGTGCCAGCAGCTTAGGGGGTAGGACCGGGGAGCTGTTTTTT. This translates into CASSLGGRTGELFF.

The chain links TRBV11-2 to TRBJ2-1; TRBD1 matches at 7 bases. V shed 5 bases and J 1 base; nucleotides not matched to a gene: 5. Germline V CDR1 and CDR2: SGHAT, FQNNGV. The CDR3 is 15 residues long. CDR3 sequence reads: CASSARQGSYNEQFF. The CDR3 bases are TGTGCCAGCAGCGCGCGACAGGGATCCTACAATGAGCAGTTCTTC.

CDR3 residues: CASAGALNEKLFF. The CDR3 coding sequence is TGCGCCAGCGCAGGGGCGCTCAATGAAAAACTGTTTTTT. The chain has TRBV5-1 and TRBJ1-4, with a tentative D call TRBD1 (6 bases). Germline V gene data show CDR1 as SGHRS and CDR2 as YFSETQ. This CDR3 comprises 13 residues. Deletions cut 7 bases from V and 5 bases from J, with 12 bases between.

The chain recombines TRBV11-2 with TRBJ2-5, with D uncertain. Trimming cost V 0 bases and J 5 bases, with 13 bases left between them. From germline, CDR1 is SGHAT and CDR2 FQNNGV. CDR3 size: 15 residues. The CDR3 region is CASSLDHGLHETQYF. CDR3 DNA sequence: TGTGCCAGCAGCTTAGATCATGGCTTGCATGAGACCCAGTACTTC.

V and J are TRBV5-4 and TRBJ1-4; TRBD1 aligns across 11 bases. CDR1 and CDR2 (germline): SGHNT, YYREEE (reference sequence). The CDR3 is made up of 17 amino acids. Losses at the gene ends were 4 bases for V and 8 bases for J; bases not matched to a gene: 13. CDR3 bases: TGTGCCAGCAGCGCCGGAGGACAGGGGGCGCCCCGGGAAAAACTGTTTTTT. Translation: CASSAGGQGAPREKLFF.

The chain uses TRBV11-3 and TRBJ2-2; TRBD2 matches 12 bases. V shed 5 bases and J 4 bases; nucleotides not matched to a gene: 11. Germline CDR1 SGHNT, CDR2 YENEEA. CDR3 length: 18 residues. The CDR3 protein is CASSPNSGTSGPTGELFF. The CDR3, as DNA: TGTGCCAGCAGCCCAAACTCCGGGACTAGCGGGCCCACCGGGGAGCTGTTTTTT. Complete variable domain (other parts from reference TRBV11-3 and TRBJ2-2): EAGVVQSPRYKIIEKKQPVAFWCNPISGHNTLYWYLQNLGQGPELLIRYENEEAVDDSQLPKDRFSAERLKGVDSTLKIQPAELGDSAVYLCASSPNSGTSGPTGELFFGEGSRLTVL.